This TCR beta chain was sequenced in a study of blood T cell repertoires in COVID-19. The method was immunoSEQ multiplex PCR; TCRdb's version includes in-frame clones alone and lacks a portion of them. The sample yields 270,000 or so clones, 81% seen once. This receptor was identified in an older woman with active or convalescent COVID-19. The sequencing input was peripheral blood.

CDR3 nucleotide sequence: TGTGCCTGGAGTGTATGGGGGGGCTACGAGCAGTACTTC. Its translation: CAWSVWGGYEQYF. The rearrangement links TRBV30 to TRBJ2-7; 7 bases map to TRBD2. The CDR3 covers 13 residues. The germline V gene encodes CDR1 GTSNPN and CDR2 SVGIG (reference sequence). Losses at the gene ends were 0 bases for V and 3 bases for J; bases not matched to a gene: 2. The full variable domain, its missing parts supplied by reference TRBV30 and TRBJ2-7, is SQTIHQWPATLVQPVGSPLSLECTVEGTSNPNLYWYRQAAGRGLQLLFYSVGIGQISSEVPQNLSASRPQDRQFILSSKKLLLSDSGFYLCAWSVWGGYEQYFGPGTRLTVT.